Listed below are T cell receptor beta chains from one sample, sequenced in a study of cytomegalovirus exposure and HLA in healthy donors. Generated by immunoSEQ multiplex PCR, the TCRdb table keeps only in-frame clones and is missing some. The sample carries nearly 110,000 clones, roughly 82% recorded once. The sequencing input was PBMCs. Receptors were obtained from a male donor in good health and CMV-seronegative. The CDR3 runs from the conserved cysteine through the conserved F or W. The order of the fields is CDR3 protein, CDR3 DNA, clone size, D gene, V gene, J gene. The D gene is left open where the match is weak. Where a row states a size, it is once, few, many or the class of an expanded clone; other rows omit it.

CDR3 protein: CASMGQGGTYEQYF
CDR3 DNA: TGTGCCAGCATGGGACAGGGGGGCACCTACGAGCAGTACTTC
clone size: .
D gene: TRBD1
V gene: TRBV27
J gene: TRBJ2-7

CDR3 protein: CASSIGLVVYEQFF
CDR3 DNA: TGTGCCAGTAGTATAGGACTAGTTGTCTATGAGCAGTTCTTC
clone size: .
D gene: .
V gene: TRBV19
J gene: TRBJ2-1

CDR3 protein: CSSSFSDYGYTF
CDR3 DNA: TGTTCCAGCAGCTTCAGTGACTATGGCTACACCTTC
clone size: .
D gene: .
V gene: TRBV7-9
J gene: TRBJ1-2

CDR3 protein: CASTPSNPGQGGGEQFF
CDR3 DNA: TGTGCCAGTACCCCCTCCAACCCGGGACAGGGGGGAGGTGAGCAGTTCTTC
clone size: .
D gene: TRBD1
V gene: TRBV19
J gene: TRBJ2-1

CDR3 protein: CASSYGATEAFF
CDR3 DNA: TGTGCCAGCAGTTATGGGGCGACTGAAGCTTTCTTT
clone size: .
D gene: .
V gene: TRBV6-5
J gene: TRBJ1-1

CDR3 protein: CASSFAAGEAFF
CDR3 DNA: TGCGCCAGCAGCTTTGCGGCTGGCGAAGCTTTCTTT
clone size: .
D gene: .
V gene: TRBV5-1
J gene: TRBJ1-1

CDR3 protein: CASSWGQRPSYGYTF
CDR3 DNA: TGTGCCAGCAGCTGGGGGCAGCGGCCCAGCTATGGCTACACCTTC
clone size: once
D gene: .
V gene: TRBV5-4
J gene: TRBJ1-2

CDR3 protein: CASSQTGVRGTDTQYF
CDR3 DNA: TGTGCCAGCAGTCAAACAGGGGTAAGGGGCACAGATACGCAGTATTTT
clone size: .
D gene: TRBD1
V gene: TRBV7-9
J gene: TRBJ2-3

CDR3 protein: CASSTRHSSYNEQFF
CDR3 DNA: TGTGCCAGCAGTACCCGACATAGCTCCTACAATGAGCAGTTCTTC
clone size: .
D gene: .
V gene: TRBV2
J gene: TRBJ2-1

CDR3 protein: CASSLGQNYEQYF
CDR3 DNA: TGTGCCAGCAGCTTGGGACAGAACTACGAGCAGTACTTC
clone size: .
D gene: .
V gene: TRBV5-4
J gene: TRBJ2-7

CDR3 protein: CASSLVIPGQGQSGSPLHF
CDR3 DNA: TGTGCCAGCAGCCTCGTGATTCCGGGACAGGGGCAGTCTGGATCACCCCTCCACTTT
clone size: .
D gene: TRBD1
V gene: TRBV27
J gene: TRBJ1-6

CDR3 protein: CASSQDGTSGYNEQFF
CDR3 DNA: TGTGCCAGCAGCCAAGATGGGACTAGCGGGTACAATGAGCAGTTCTTC
clone size: .
D gene: TRBD2
V gene: TRBV4-2
J gene: TRBJ2-1

CDR3 protein: CASSYVGGAAYEQYF
CDR3 DNA: TGTGCCAGCAGTTACGTAGGGGGGGCGGCCTACGAGCAGTACTTC
clone size: few
D gene: .
V gene: TRBV6-5
J gene: TRBJ2-7

CDR3 protein: CASSQDQGGSYEQYF
CDR3 DNA: TGTGCCAGCAGCCAAGATCAGGGGGGCTCCTACGAGCAGTACTTC
clone size: .
D gene: .
V gene: TRBV4-2
J gene: TRBJ2-7

CDR3 protein: CACRQGTGDGYTF
CDR3 DNA: TGTGCCTGTCGACAGGGAACGGGGGATGGCTACACCTTC
clone size: .
D gene: TRBD1
V gene: TRBV30
J gene: TRBJ1-2

CDR3 protein: CASSQTGTGANVLTF
CDR3 DNA: TGTGCCAGCAGCCAGACAGGGACTGGGGCCAACGTCCTGACTTTC
clone size: .
D gene: TRBD1
V gene: TRBV7-9
J gene: TRBJ2-6

CDR3 protein: CASSLGLGLTTGELFF
CDR3 DNA: TGTGCCAGCAGTTTAGGACTGGGACTGACTACCGGGGAGCTGTTTTTT
clone size: .
D gene: .
V gene: TRBV7-9
J gene: TRBJ2-2